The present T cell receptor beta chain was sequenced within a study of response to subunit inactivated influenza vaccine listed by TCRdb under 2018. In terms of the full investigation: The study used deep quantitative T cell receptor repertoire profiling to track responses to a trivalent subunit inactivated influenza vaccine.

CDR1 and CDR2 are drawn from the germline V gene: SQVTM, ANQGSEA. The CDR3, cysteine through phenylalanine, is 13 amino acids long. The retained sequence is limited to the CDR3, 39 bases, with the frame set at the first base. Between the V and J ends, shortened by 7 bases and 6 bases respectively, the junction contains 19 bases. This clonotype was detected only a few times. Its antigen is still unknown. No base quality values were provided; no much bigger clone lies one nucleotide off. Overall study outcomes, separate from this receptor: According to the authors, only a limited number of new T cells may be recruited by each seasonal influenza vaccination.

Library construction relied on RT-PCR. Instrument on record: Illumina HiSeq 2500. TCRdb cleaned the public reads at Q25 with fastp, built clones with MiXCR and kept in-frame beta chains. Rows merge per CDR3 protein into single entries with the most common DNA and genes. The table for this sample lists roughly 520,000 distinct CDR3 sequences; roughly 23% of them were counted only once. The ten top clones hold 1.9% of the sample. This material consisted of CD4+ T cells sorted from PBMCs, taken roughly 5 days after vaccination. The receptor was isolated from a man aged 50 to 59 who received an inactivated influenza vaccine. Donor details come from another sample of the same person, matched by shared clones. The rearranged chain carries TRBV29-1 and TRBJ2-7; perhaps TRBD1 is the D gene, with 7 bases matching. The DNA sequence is TGCAGCGCCCTAACACACAGGGGAGGCGAGCAGTACTTC. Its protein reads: CSALTHRGGEQYF.